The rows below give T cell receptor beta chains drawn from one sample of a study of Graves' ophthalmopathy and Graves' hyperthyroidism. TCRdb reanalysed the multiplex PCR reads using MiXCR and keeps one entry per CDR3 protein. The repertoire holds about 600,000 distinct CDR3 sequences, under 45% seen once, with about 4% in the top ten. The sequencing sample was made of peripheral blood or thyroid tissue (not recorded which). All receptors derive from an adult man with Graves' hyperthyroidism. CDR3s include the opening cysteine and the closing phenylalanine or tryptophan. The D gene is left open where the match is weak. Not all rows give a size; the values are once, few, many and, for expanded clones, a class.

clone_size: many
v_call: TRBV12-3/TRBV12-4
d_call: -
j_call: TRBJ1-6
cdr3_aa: CASSLEMGYSPLHF
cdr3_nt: TGTGCCAGCAGTTTGGAGATGGGATATTCACCCCTCCACTTT

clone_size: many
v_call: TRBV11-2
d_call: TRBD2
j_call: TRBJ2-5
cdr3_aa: CASSLTSGPGTQYF
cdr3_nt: TGTGCCAGCAGCTTGACTAGCGGCCCGGGGACCCAGTACTTC

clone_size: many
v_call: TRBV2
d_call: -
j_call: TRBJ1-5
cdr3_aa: CASSDLRQESNQPQHF
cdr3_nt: TGTGCCAGCAGTGACTTAAGGCAGGAAAGCAATCAGCCCCAGCATTTT

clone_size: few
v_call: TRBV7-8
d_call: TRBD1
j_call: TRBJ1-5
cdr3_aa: CASSKGTGGETQHF
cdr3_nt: TGTGCCAGCAGCAAGGGGACAGGCGGCGAGACCCAGCATTTT

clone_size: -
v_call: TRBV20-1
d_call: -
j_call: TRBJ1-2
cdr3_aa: CSASGQPGANYGYTF
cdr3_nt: TGCAGTGCTAGTGGGCAGCCGGGGGCTAACTATGGCTACACCTTC

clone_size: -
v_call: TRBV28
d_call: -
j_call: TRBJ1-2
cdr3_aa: CASSLGGADSYGYTF
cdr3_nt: TGTGCCAGCAGTTTAGGAGGCGCGGACAGCTATGGCTACACCTTC

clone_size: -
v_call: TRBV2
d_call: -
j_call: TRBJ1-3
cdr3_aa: CASSATGSEVHTIYF
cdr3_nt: TGTGCCAGCAGTGCAACAGGGAGCGAGGTACACACCATATATTTT

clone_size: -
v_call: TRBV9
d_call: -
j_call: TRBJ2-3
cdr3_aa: CASSHTGSGDTQYF
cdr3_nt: TGTGCCAGCAGCCATACAGGGTCTGGAGATACGCAGTATTTT

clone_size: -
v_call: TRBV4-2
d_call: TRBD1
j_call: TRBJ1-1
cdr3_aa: CASSQDPGTGNTEAFF
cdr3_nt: TGTGCCAGCAGCCAAGATCCCGGGACAGGGAACACTGAAGCTTTCTTT

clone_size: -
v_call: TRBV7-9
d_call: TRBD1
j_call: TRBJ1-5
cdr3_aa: CASSLRSGGRPQHF
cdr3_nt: TGTGCCAGCAGCCTAAGATCAGGGGGGCGGCCCCAGCATTTT

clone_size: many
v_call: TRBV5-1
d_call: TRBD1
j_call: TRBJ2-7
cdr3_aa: CASSLRQGPYEQYF
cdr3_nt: TGCGCCAGCAGCCTTAGACAGGGGCCTTACGAGCAGTACTTC

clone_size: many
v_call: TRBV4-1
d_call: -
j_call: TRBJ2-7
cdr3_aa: CASSHGTAGSRYEQYF
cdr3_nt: TGCGCCAGCAGCCATGGTACCGCAGGTAGCCGTTACGAGCAGTACTTC

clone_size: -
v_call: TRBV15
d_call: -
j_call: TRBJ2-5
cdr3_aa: CATSRTQETQYF
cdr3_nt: TGTGCCACCAGCCGGACTCAAGAGACCCAGTACTTC

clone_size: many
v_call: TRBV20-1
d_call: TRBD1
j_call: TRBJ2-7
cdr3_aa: CSAREGTGGYEQYF
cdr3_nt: TGCAGTGCTAGAGAAGGGACAGGGGGCTACGAGCAGTACTTC

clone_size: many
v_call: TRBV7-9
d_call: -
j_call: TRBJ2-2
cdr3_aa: CASSLAWGENTGELFF
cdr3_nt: TGTGCCAGCAGCTTAGCGTGGGGGGAGAACACCGGGGAGCTGTTTTTT

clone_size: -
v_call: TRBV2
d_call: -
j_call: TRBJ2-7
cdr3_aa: CASSEQGSDNYEQYF
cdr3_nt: TGTGCCAGCAGTGAACAAGGGAGCGATAACTACGAGCAGTACTTC

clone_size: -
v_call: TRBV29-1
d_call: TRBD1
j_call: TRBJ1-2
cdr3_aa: CSVGTGVYYGHTF
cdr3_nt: TGCAGCGTTGGGACAGGGGTTTACTATGGCCACACCTTC

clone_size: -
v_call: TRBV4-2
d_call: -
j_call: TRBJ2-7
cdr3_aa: CASSQDRPLSRYEQYF
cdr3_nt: TGTGCCAGCAGCCAAGATCGACCGTTGAGCCGGTACGAGCAGTACTTC

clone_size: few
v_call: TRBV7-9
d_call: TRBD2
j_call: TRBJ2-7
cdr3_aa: CASASGISYEQYF
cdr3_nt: TGTGCCAGCGCTAGCGGTATCTCCTACGAGCAGTACTTC

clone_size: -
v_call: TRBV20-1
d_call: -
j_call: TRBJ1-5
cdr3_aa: CSAKGSGGTQPQHF
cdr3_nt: TGCAGTGCTAAGGGTAGCGGGGGAACTCAGCCCCAGCATTTT

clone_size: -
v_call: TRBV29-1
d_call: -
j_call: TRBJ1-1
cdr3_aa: CSSGVVGGTNTEAFF
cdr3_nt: TGCAGCTCAGGGGTTGTCGGAGGGACAAACACTGAAGCTTTCTTT

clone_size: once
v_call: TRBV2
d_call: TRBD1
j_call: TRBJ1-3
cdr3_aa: CASSYPGTGGSTIYF
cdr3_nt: TGTGCCAGCAGTTACCCCGGGACAGGAGGAAGCACCATATATTTT

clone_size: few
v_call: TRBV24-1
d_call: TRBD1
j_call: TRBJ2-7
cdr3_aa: CATSDRTGGYEQYF
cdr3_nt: TGTGCCACCAGTGATCGGACAGGGGGCTACGAGCAGTACTTC

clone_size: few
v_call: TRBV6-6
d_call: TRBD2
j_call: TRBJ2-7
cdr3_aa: CASSYNPSLAGKGEQYF
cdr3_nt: TGTGCCAGCAGTTACAACCCGTCACTAGCGGGAAAGGGGGAGCAGTACTTC

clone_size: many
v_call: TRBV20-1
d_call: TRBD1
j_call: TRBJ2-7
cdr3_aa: CSASDRVYEQYF
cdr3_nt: TGCAGTGCTAGCGACAGGGTCTACGAGCAGTACTTC

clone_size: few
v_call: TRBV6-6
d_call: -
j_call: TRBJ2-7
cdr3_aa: CASSSGVGSTYEQYF
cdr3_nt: TGTGCCAGCAGTTCCGGGGTAGGAAGCACCTACGAGCAGTACTTC

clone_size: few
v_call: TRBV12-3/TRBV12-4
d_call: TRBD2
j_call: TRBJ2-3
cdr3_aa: CASKTSGYTDTQYF
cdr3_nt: TGTGCCAGCAAAACTAGCGGATACACAGATACGCAGTATTTT

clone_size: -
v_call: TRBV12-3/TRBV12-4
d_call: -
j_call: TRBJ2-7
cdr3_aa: CASSLRGLNYYEQYF
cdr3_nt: TGTGCCAGCAGTTTAAGAGGGCTCAATTACTACGAGCAGTACTTC

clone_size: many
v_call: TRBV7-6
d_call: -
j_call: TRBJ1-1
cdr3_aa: CASSLAPGTEAFF
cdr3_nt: TGTGCCAGCAGCTTAGCGCCAGGGACGGAAGCTTTCTTT

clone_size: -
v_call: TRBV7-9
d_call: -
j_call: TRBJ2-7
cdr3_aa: CASSQGWDFFPGEQHF
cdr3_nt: TGTGCCAGCAGCCAGGGCTGGGACTTCTTCCCAGGCGAGCAGCACTTC

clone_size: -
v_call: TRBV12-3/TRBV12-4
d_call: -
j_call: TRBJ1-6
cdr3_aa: CASSSNRDTTNSPLHF
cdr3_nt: TGTGCCAGCAGTTCAAACAGGGATACCACGAATTCACCCCTCCACTTT

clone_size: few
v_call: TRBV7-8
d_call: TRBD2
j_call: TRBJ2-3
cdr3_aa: CASSLGLAADTQYF
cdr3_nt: TGTGCCAGCAGCTTAGGACTAGCGGCTGATACGCAGTATTTT

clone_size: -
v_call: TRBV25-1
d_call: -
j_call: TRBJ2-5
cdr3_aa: CASSATRGNQETQYF
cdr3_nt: TGTGCCAGCAGTGCGACTAGGGGGAACCAAGAGACCCAGTACTTC

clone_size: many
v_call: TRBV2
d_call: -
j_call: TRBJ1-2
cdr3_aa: CVSRVQYGVNYGYTF
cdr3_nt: TGTGTCAGCAGGGTGCAATACGGGGTTAACTATGGCTACACCTTC

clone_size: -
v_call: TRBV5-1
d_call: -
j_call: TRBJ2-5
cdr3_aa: CTSSKGWGETQYF
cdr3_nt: TGCACCAGCAGCAAGGGATGGGGCGAGACCCAGTACTTC

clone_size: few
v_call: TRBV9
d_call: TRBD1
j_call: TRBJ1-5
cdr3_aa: CASSAEHRDRNYSNQPQHF
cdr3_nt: TGTGCCAGCAGCGCGGAACACCGGGACAGGAATTATAGCAATCAGCCCCAGCATTTT

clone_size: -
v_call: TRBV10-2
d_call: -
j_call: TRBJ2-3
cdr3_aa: CASSEAPDFTDTQYF
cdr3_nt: TGTGCCAGCAGTGAGGCGCCAGACTTCACAGATACGCAGTATTTT

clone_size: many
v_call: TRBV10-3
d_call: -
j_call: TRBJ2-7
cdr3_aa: CAITNHEQYF
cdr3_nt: TGTGCCATCACAAACCACGAGCAGTACTTC

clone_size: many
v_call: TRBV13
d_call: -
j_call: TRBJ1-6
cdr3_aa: CASSLGTDSPLHF
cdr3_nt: TGTGCCAGCAGCTTGGGCACCGATTCACCCCTCCACTTT

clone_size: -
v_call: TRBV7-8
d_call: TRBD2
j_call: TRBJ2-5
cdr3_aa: CASSFGLAGVNEQETQYF
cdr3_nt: TGTGCCAGCAGCTTCGGACTAGCGGGGGTGAATGAGCAAGAGACCCAGTACTTC

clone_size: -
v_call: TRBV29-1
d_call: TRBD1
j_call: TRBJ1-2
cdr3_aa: CSDQGADGYTF
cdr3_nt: TGCAGTGATCAGGGGGCGGATGGCTACACCTTC

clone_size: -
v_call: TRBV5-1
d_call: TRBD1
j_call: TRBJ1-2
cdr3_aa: CTSSTAGGWDYGYTF
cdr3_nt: TGTACCAGCAGCACCGCAGGGGGCTGGGACTATGGCTACACCTTC

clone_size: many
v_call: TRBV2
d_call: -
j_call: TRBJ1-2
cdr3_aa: CASSVPGQQRGLANYGYTF
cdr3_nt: TGTGCCAGCAGTGTCCCCGGACAGCAAAGAGGTCTGGCTAACTATGGCTACACCTTC

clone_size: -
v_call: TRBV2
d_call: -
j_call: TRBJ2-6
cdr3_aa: CASSVGAGLKANVLTF
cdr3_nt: TGTGCCAGCAGCGTGGGGGCAGGGCTTAAGGCCAACGTCCTGACTTTC

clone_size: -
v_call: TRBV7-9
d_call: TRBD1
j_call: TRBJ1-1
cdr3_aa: CASSPIPGQGPTTEAFF
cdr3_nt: TGTGCCAGCAGCCCGATCCCGGGACAGGGTCCGACCACTGAAGCTTTCTTT

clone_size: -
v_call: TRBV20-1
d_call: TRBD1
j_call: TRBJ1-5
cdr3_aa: CSASSPGQGNQPQHF
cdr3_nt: TGCAGTGCCAGCTCACCCGGACAGGGGAATCAGCCCCAGCATTTT

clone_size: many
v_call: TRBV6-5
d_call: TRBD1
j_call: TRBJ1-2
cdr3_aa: CASSTRDREDGYTF
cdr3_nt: TGTGCCAGCAGTACGCGGGACAGGGAGGATGGCTACACCTTC

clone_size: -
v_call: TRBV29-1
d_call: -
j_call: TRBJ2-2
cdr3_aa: CSVEKEAGGDAGELFF
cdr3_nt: TGCAGCGTTGAAAAGGAGGCAGGGGGGGACGCCGGGGAGCTGTTTTTT

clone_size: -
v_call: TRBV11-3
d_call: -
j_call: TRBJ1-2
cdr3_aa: CASSPTSGNTF
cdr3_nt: TGTGCCAGCAGCCCGACTAGCGGGAACACCTTC